Listed below are T cell receptor beta chains from one sample, sequenced in a study of CD8+CD57+ T cells in acquired aplastic anemia. MiXCR was run by TCRdb on the reads, yielding one entry per CDR3 protein. The sample shows 150,000 or so distinct CDR3 sequences, roughly 63% of them seen only once. Sequencing input: sorted CD4+, CD8+, or CD8+CD57+ T cells (not recorded which) from PBMCs. These receptors all stem from a human donor in good health. CDR3s include the opening cysteine and the closing phenylalanine or tryptophan. D genes are given only for firm matches. Not every row has a clone size; where given, it reads once, few, many or a size class.

length	size	V	J	D	DNA	CDR3
14	NA	TRBV9	TRBJ1-1	NA	TGTGCCAGCAGCGGACCGTCGATGAACACTGAAGCTTTCTTT	CASSGPSMNTEAFF
15	many	TRBV2	TRBJ1-1	NA	TGTGCCAGCAGTGAAAGGGGAGGGGAGAACACTGAAGCTTTCTTT	CASSERGGENTEAFF
15	NA	TRBV7-9	TRBJ1-1	TRBD1	TGTGCCAGCAGTAATACCAACAGGGGAACCACTGAAGCTTTCTTT	CASSNTNRGTTEAFF
14	NA	TRBV7-2	TRBJ2-7	NA	TGTGCCAGCAGCTCTTCGTGGGGCAAGGACGAGCAGTACTTC	CASSSSWGKDEQYF
15	few	TRBV7-7	TRBJ2-5	NA	TGTGCTAGCAGCTTAGCCCCTACTAGAATTGAGACCCAGTACTTC	CASSLAPTRIETQYF
14	few	TRBV18	TRBJ1-1	NA	TGTGCCAGCTCACCCAGACAGTCCGGGACTGAAGCTTTCTTT	CASSPRQSGTEAFF
15	many	TRBV7-2	TRBJ2-2	NA	TGTGCCAGCAGGAAAAGTCCGGGAGAGGCCGGGGAGCTGTTTTTT	CASRKSPGEAGELFF
12	NA	TRBV29-1	TRBJ1-5	NA	TGCAGCGCCTCGGGGGCCAATCAGCCCCAGCATTTT	CSASGANQPQHF
15	NA	TRBV4-3	TRBJ2-2	NA	TGCGCCAGCAGCCAAGCCACTAGGAGCACCGGGGAGCTGTTTTTT	CASSQATRSTGELFF
15	NA	TRBV5-1	TRBJ2-2	NA	TGCGCCAGCAGCTTGATTAGCGGCAACACCGGGGAGCTGTTTTTT	CASSLISGNTGELFF
14	NA	TRBV29-1	TRBJ2-3	TRBD2	TGCAGCGCGGGGAGGGGATTGGGCACAGATACGCAGTATTTT	CSAGRGLGTDTQYF
14	NA	TRBV20-1	TRBJ2-7	NA	TGCAGTGCTGGCCCGGGACTCGCGGACCACGAGCAGTACTTC	CSAGPGLADHEQYF
15	NA	TRBV29-1	TRBJ2-3	NA	TGCAGCGTTGAGCGGATGGGGGGCCAAACAGATACGCAGTATTTT	CSVERMGGQTDTQYF
15	many	TRBV15	TRBJ1-4	NA	TGTGCCACCAGCAGTGGACCAGCAACTAATGAAAAACTGTTTTTT	CATSSGPATNEKLFF
19	many	TRBV2	TRBJ2-3	TRBD2	TGTGCCAGCACCACCCCGGTAGCGGGAGGGCCTGTTTATTCAGATACGCAGTATTTT	CASTTPVAGGPVYSDTQYF
15	many	TRBV6-5	TRBJ2-7	NA	TGTGCCAGCAGTTACTCGGTAGGGGAATCCTACGAGCAGTACTTC	CASSYSVGESYEQYF
16	many	TRBV12-3/TRBV12-4	TRBJ2-3	NA	TGTGCCAGCAGTCACACAGGAGACTATAGCACAGATACGCAGTATTTT	CASSHTGDYSTDTQYF
15	many	TRBV5-8	TRBJ1-5	NA	TGTGCCAGCAGCTTGACGGGGGCCAACAATCAGCCCCAGCATTTT	CASSLTGANNQPQHF
13	once	TRBV5-1	TRBJ1-2	NA	TGCGCCAGCAGCGGGGATAGGGACGAAGGCTACACCTTC	CASSGDRDEGYTF
13	many	TRBV28	TRBJ2-1	TRBD1	TGTGCCGCGGCGGGACAGGGGCTCAATGAGCAGTTCTTC	CAAAGQGLNEQFF
13	few	TRBV7-8	TRBJ1-5	NA	TGTGCCAGCAGCCCCGCCCACAATCAGCCCCAGCATTTT	CASSPAHNQPQHF
13	NA	TRBV6-1	TRBJ2-7	NA	TGTGCCAGCAGTGATCGGGACACCGGGGGAGGGTACTTC	CASSDRDTGGGYF
15	NA	TRBV19	TRBJ2-1	TRBD2	TGTGCCAGTAGTGGGGCGGGAGAGTGGCACAATGAGCAGTTCTTC	CASSGAGEWHNEQFF
12	few	TRBV29-1	TRBJ1-1	NA	TGCAGCGCCGTGGGGGGTGATACTGAAGCTTTCTTT	CSAVGGDTEAFF
16	NA	TRBV7-3	TRBJ2-7	TRBD2	TGTGCCAGCAGCTTTAGCGGGCTTTACCCTTCCTACGAGCAGTACTTC	CASSFSGLYPSYEQYF
13	few	TRBV6-4	TRBJ2-3	NA	TGTGCCAGCAGGCCTGGGGGGACAGATACGCAGTATTTT	CASRPGGTDTQYF
15	NA	TRBV7-8	TRBJ2-3	NA	TGTGCCAGCAGCTTATCGAGCGGGCTTGGGGATACGCAGTATTTT	CASSLSSGLGDTQYF
12	NA	TRBV20-1	TRBJ2-1	NA	TGCAGTGCTAGGAAAACAACAATTGAGCAGTTCTTC	CSARKTTIEQFF
14	NA	TRBV2	TRBJ1-3	TRBD1	TGTGCCAGCACCTCGACAGGGGTTGGAAACACCATATATTTT	CASTSTGVGNTIYF